This is a list of T cell receptor beta chains from one sample in a study of blood T cell repertoires in COVID-19. TCRdb's table, derived via immunoSEQ multiplex PCR, lists solely in-frame clones and lacks some. The repertoire holds a few hundred thousand clones, with 85% to 90% as singletons. Input material: peripheral blood. The source is a woman aged 25 to 39 with COVID-19, enrolled during active disease. CDR3s include the opening cysteine and the closing phenylalanine or tryptophan. The D gene is left open where the match is weak. Clone size is not always given. Where it is, it says once, few, many or a class for expanded clones.

D,V,J,size,DNA,CDR3
.,TRBV5-6,TRBJ1-1,.,TGTGCCAGCAGCTTGGCGGTCAACACTGAAGCTTTCTTT,CASSLAVNTEAFF
.,TRBV10-1,TRBJ2-1,.,TGCGCCAGCAGTGAGGAAGGCGGGAATCAGCATGAGCAGTTCTTC,CASSEEGGNQHEQFF
.,TRBV4-1,TRBJ2-7,.,TGCGCCAGCAGCCGAACTATCCTAACCTACGAGCAGTACTTC,CASSRTILTYEQYF
TRBD1,TRBV6-1,TRBJ1-1,.,TGTGCCAGCAGTGACCGGGACAGGGCTAGAGCTTTCTTT,CASSDRDRARAFF
.,TRBV7-2,TRBJ1-2,.,TGTGCCAGCAGCTCCCCCCGGACCGTCGGGGGTGGCTACACCTTC,CASSSPRTVGGGYTF
TRBD1,TRBV28,TRBJ2-1,.,TGTGCCAGCAGTTTGGTTCCGGGACAGCTATACAATGAGCAGTTCTTC,CASSLVPGQLYNEQFF
TRBD1,TRBV18,TRBJ1-1,.,TGTGCCAGCTCGGGACAGGGGAACACTGAAGCTTTCTTT,CASSGQGNTEAFF
.,TRBV7-2,TRBJ2-1,.,TGTGCCAGCAGCTTAGCGCGCGATAATGAGCAGTTCTTC,CASSLARDNEQFF
.,TRBV7-2,TRBJ1-4,.,TGTGCCAGCAGCTTACAGGCACAACCTAATGAAAAACTGTTTTTT,CASSLQAQPNEKLFF
TRBD2,TRBV10-3,TRBJ2-7,.,TGTGCCATCAGAGTAGCGGGAGACTCCTACGAGCAGTACTTC,CAIRVAGDSYEQYF
.,TRBV7-9,TRBJ1-1,.,TGTGCCAGCAGCTTAGTGGGGCCACAGGGTATAGCTTTCTTT,CASSLVGPQGIAFF
.,TRBV27,TRBJ1-1,.,TGTGCCAGCAGCGGACTGGTGAACACTGAAGCTTTCTTT,CASSGLVNTEAFF
TRBD2,TRBV11-3,TRBJ2-5,.,TGTGCCAGCAGCTGGGGGACTAGCGGAGAAGAGACCCAGTACTTC,CASSWGTSGEETQYF
.,TRBV6-4,TRBJ1-6,.,TGTGCCAGCACGGCCAGGGGTAATTCACCCCTCCACTTT,CASTARGNSPLHF
.,TRBV27,TRBJ2-1,.,TGTGCCAGCAGTTTAGAGCGGGCCTACAATGAGCAGTTCTTC,CASSLERAYNEQFF
.,TRBV15,TRBJ1-3,.,TGTGCCACCAGCAGAGATCCCGACAGGTCTGGAAACACCATATATTTT,CATSRDPDRSGNTIYF
.,TRBV6-1,TRBJ2-7,.,TGTGCCAGCAGTGAAGCGCAGGGGACCTACGAGCAGTACTTC,CASSEAQGTYEQYF
TRBD2,TRBV19,TRBJ2-2,once,TGTGCCAGTAGTCGGACTAGCGGGAGCGCGGACACCGGGGAGCTGTTTTTT,CASSRTSGSADTGELFF
TRBD2,TRBV2,TRBJ2-1,.,TGTGCCAGCAGTGACGGGAGGTACAATGAGCAGTTCTTC,CASSDGRYNEQFF
TRBD1,TRBV28,TRBJ1-5,.,TGTGCCAGCAGTTTAATCCAGGGGGCGGGAGGGAGTCAGCCCCAGCATTTT,CASSLIQGAGGSQPQHF
TRBD1,TRBV10-3,TRBJ2-3,.,TGTGCCATCAGTGCGGGACAGGGGGAGGATACGCAGTATTTT,CAISAGQGEDTQYF
TRBD1,TRBV10-3,TRBJ2-1,.,TGTGCCATCAACAGGGGCAATGAGCAGTTCTTC,CAINRGNEQFF
TRBD1,TRBV19,TRBJ2-3,.,TGTGCCAGTAGTGTTGACAGGGGCGCAGATACGCAGTATTTT,CASSVDRGADTQYF
.,TRBV15,TRBJ2-7,.,TGTGCCACCAGCAGAGGGGGAGGGACAAGGACCTACGAGCAGTACTTC,CATSRGGGTRTYEQYF
.,TRBV18,TRBJ2-3,.,TGTGCCAGCTCACCACTTCCAGGCACAGATACGCAGTATTTT,CASSPLPGTDTQYF
.,TRBV19,TRBJ2-7,.,TGTGCCAGTAGGCGTAGCCTCGGGGGTAACTACGAGCAGTACTTC,CASRRSLGGNYEQYF
TRBD2,TRBV5-5,TRBJ2-1,.,TGTGCCAGCAGCTCCCGGGGGGCTAGCGGGATTTCCAATGAGCAGTTCTTC,CASSSRGASGISNEQFF
TRBD1,TRBV29-1,TRBJ2-7,.,TGCAGCGCTGATTTACAGGGGTCCTACGAGCAGTACTTC,CSADLQGSYEQYF
TRBD2,TRBV14,TRBJ2-1,.,TGTGCCAGCAGCGGAACCCAAGCGGGGTGGGTCTACAATGAGCAGTTCTTC,CASSGTQAGWVYNEQFF
.,TRBV6-6,TRBJ2-1,.,TGTGCCAGCAGTTACCGGGACTCTCACAATGAGCAGTTCTTC,CASSYRDSHNEQFF
TRBD2,TRBV7-6,TRBJ2-2,.,TGTGCCAGCAGCCTAGGGGATAGCGGGAGGGACACCGGGGAGCTGTTTTTT,CASSLGDSGRDTGELFF
.,TRBV3-1/TRBV3-2,TRBJ2-1,.,TGTGCCAGCAGCCAAGATATTGGTGGAGGTACAAGGTTCTTC,CASSQDIGGGTRFF
TRBD2,TRBV5-6,TRBJ2-2,.,TGTGCCAGCAGCCTCGGACTAGCCTGGAACACCGGGGAGCTGTTTTTT,CASSLGLAWNTGELFF
.,TRBV5-8,TRBJ1-3,.,TGTGCCAGCAGCTTGGTAGGAGACTCTGGAAACACCATATATTTT,CASSLVGDSGNTIYF
TRBD1,TRBV19,TRBJ1-4,.,TGTGCCAGTAGAATCTGGGGACAGGGTAATGAAAAACTGTTTTTT,CASRIWGQGNEKLFF
.,TRBV7-9,TRBJ2-1,.,TGTGCCAGCAGCATACCCAGAGACTACTCCTACAATGAGCAGTTCTTC,CASSIPRDYSYNEQFF
.,TRBV12-3/TRBV12-4,TRBJ1-2,.,TGTGCCACCACGAACGGCGGGTATGGCTACACCTTC,CATTNGGYGYTF
TRBD1,TRBV6-2/TRBV6-3,TRBJ1-1,.,TGTGCCAGCAGGCCTTCCGGGACAGGGGTTCCTGAAGCTTTCTTT,CASRPSGTGVPEAFF
.,TRBV29-1,TRBJ1-1,.,TGCAGCGTTGAAGTGGGGCAGTCTCCACCCCCATATAACACTGAAGCTTTCTTT,CSVEVGQSPPPYNTEAFF
.,TRBV7-9,TRBJ1-2,once,TGTGCCAGCAGCCACGGACAGAATGGTGGCTACACCTTC,CASSHGQNGGYTF
.,TRBV5-1,TRBJ2-7,.,TGCGCCAGCAGCCAGAATGGGGGGTACGAGCAGTACTTC,CASSQNGGYEQYF
TRBD1,TRBV5-1,TRBJ1-5,.,TGCGCCAGCAGCCCGGGACAGGGGGCATGGCAGCCCCAGCATTTT,CASSPGQGAWQPQHF
.,TRBV4-1,TRBJ2-3,once,TGCGCCAGCAGCCAAGATCGCGAAACGCAGTATTTT,CASSQDRETQYF
.,TRBV10-3,TRBJ1-2,.,TGTGCCATCCAGGCTAACTATGGCTACACCTTC,CAIQANYGYTF
TRBD2,TRBV3-1/TRBV3-2,TRBJ2-7,.,TGTGCCAGCAGCCCGGGAGGACTAGCGGGAGGATCCTACGAGCAGTACTTC,CASSPGGLAGGSYEQYF
.,TRBV21-1,TRBJ1-1,.,TGTGCCAGCAGCAAAGACCCCGACAGGCCTGAAGCTTTCTTT,CASSKDPDRPEAFF
TRBD1,TRBV5-6,TRBJ1-2,.,TGTGCCAGCAGCTTGGGGGGACAGGGTTCTGGCTACACCTTC,CASSLGGQGSGYTF
TRBD1,TRBV18,TRBJ1-4,.,TGTGCCAGCTCACCAGGACAGGGAAATGAAAAACTGTTTTTT,CASSPGQGNEKLFF
TRBD1,TRBV30,TRBJ1-1,.,TGTGCCGGGACAGGGGGACCTTTTGAGAGGAACACTGAAGCTTTCTTT,CAGTGGPFERNTEAFF
TRBD1,TRBV6-2/TRBV6-3,TRBJ1-5,.,TGTGCCAGCAGTCTCGGGACAGGGGGAGCAAATCGGGAACAGCCCCAGCATTTT,CASSLGTGGANREQPQHF
TRBD1,TRBV7-2,TRBJ2-7,once,TGTGCCAGCAGCTCGGGACAGGGGGTCAGCTACGAGCAGTACTTC,CASSSGQGVSYEQYF
TRBD1,TRBV19,TRBJ1-1,.,TGTGCCAGTAGTTTGGTAACAGGGGGTATCACTGAAGCTTTCTTT,CASSLVTGGITEAFF
TRBD2,TRBV5-4,TRBJ2-3,few,TGTGCCAGCAGCTTGTTTACTAGCGGGGGGCATACGCAGTATTTT,CASSLFTSGGHTQYF
.,TRBV3-1/TRBV3-2,TRBJ1-1,once,TGTGCCAGCAGCCAAATGGGACAGAACACTGAAGCTTTCTTT,CASSQMGQNTEAFF
TRBD1,TRBV28,TRBJ2-7,.,TGTGCCAGCCGACAGGGGGCTTACGAGCAGTACTTC,CASRQGAYEQYF
.,TRBV3-1/TRBV3-2,TRBJ2-5,.,TGTGCCAGCAGCCAAAGGGGCGCAGGGGAACAAGAGACCCAGTACTTC,CASSQRGAGEQETQYF